What follows are 18 T cell receptor beta chains derived from one specimen sequenced in a study of blood T cell repertoires in COVID-19. TCRdb's table, derived via immunoSEQ multiplex PCR, lists solely in-frame clones and lacks some. Of roughly 220,000 clones detected, 84% appear once; the ten largest clones hold approximately 20%. Source material: peripheral blood. The origin of the receptors is a man aged 25-45 years with active or convalescent COVID-19.

The chain has TRBV19 and TRBJ1-2, with 7 bases identical to TRBD1. V lost 5 bases and J lost 3; bases outside the gene matches: 9. Germline V CDR1 and CDR2: LNHDA, SQIVND (reference sequence). The CDR3 has 15 residues. DNA for the CDR3: TGTGCCAGTAGTCATACAGGGGTCAACGACTATGGCTACACCTTC. Protein sequence: CASSHTGVNDYGYTF.

This clone has only a few counts. The rearrangement joins TRBV28 to TRBJ1-5, with 10 bases lining up with TRBD1. V gave up 4 bases and J gave up 0 bases; unmatched junction bases: 9. The CDR3 is made up of 18 amino acids. Looked up from germline, CDR1 is MDHEN and CDR2 is SYDVKM. CDR3 region: CASSWGGQGLFSNQPQHF. In DNA form, the CDR3 reads TGTGCCAGCAGTTGGGGGGGACAGGGGTTGTTTAGCAATCAGCCCCAGCATTTT.

V gene TRBV27 combines with J gene TRBJ2-3, with TRBD1 as a possible D gene (6 bases). CDR1 and CDR2 from the germline V gene are MNHEY and SMNVEV (reference sequence). Between the trimmed V and J ends, which lost 1 base and 3 bases, there was a span of 11 bases. CDR3 size: 15 residues. DNA for the CDR3: TGTGCCAGCAGTTTATTGGACAGACTAACAGATACGCAGTATTTT. Translating it yields CASSLLDRLTDTQYF.

This clone was detected once. V and J are TRBV5-1 and TRBJ1-4; D may be TRBD1 (6 bases). Germline-derived CDR1 and CDR2 are SGHRS and YFSETQ. The CDR3 length is 14 residues. Trimming took 7 bases from V and 3 from J, leaving 13 bases between them. The CDR3: CASSQGGSNEKLFF. CDR3 in DNA: TGCGCCAGCTCACAGGGTGGGTCTAATGAAAAACTGTTTTTT.

This sequence joins TRBV6-5 and TRBJ2-1; D is possibly TRBD2 (6 bases). V dropped 10 bases and J dropped 8 bases, with 24 bases sitting between them. This CDR3 contains 15 residues. CDR1 is MNHEY, CDR2 SVGAGI, per germline. CDR3 sequence: CATKPGLNFIDEQFF. For the CDR3, the DNA is TGTGCCACCAAACCCGGACTAAATTTTATCGATGAGCAGTTCTTC.

CDR3 sequence (DNA): TGCGCCAGCACCCCGGGACTAGCGGGGGCCCCCACCGGGGAGCTGTTTTTT. Amino acids: CASTPGLAGAPTGELFF. The chain uses TRBV5-1 and TRBJ2-2; TRBD2 matches at 14 bases. The CDR3 consists of 17 residues. After removal of 6 bases from V and 4 bases from J, the junction contained 8 bases not matched to a gene. Germline CDR1 SGHRS, CDR2 YFSETQ.

The V gene is TRBV25-1, the J gene TRBJ2-3; 7 nucleotides align to TRBD1. The CDR3 loop spans 16 amino acids. The V segment lost 0 bases and the J segment 5 bases; nucleotides outside the gene matches: 8. Germline CDR1 and CDR2: MGHDK and SYGVNS. The CDR3 reads CASSEYRTGQGDTQYF. Here the CDR3 DNA reads TGTGCCAGCAGTGAATATAGGACAGGACAAGGAGATACGCAGTATTTT.

This rearrangement joins TRBV24-1 to TRBJ1-5; 7 bases line up with TRBD1. Germline lookup yields CDR1 KGHDR and CDR2 SFDVKD. Trimming took 3 bases from V and 7 from J; bases not matched to a gene: 5. The CDR3 loop spans 14 amino acids. In DNA form, the CDR3 reads TGTGCCACCAGTGATACAGGGGTGGCACAGCCCCAGCATTTT. Residues: CATSDTGVAQPQHF.

The chain couples TRBV9 to TRBJ1-2; 7 bases map to TRBD1. Germline lookup yields CDR1 SGDLS and CDR2 YYNGEE. The CDR3 consists of 16 residues. V dropped 4 bases and J dropped 7; count of bases not matched to a gene: 16. CDR3 nucleotides: TGTGCCAGCAGCCCGAGAGGCAGGGGGAGGCAGGGTGGCTACACCTTC. Translated, it gives CASSPRGRGRQGGYTF.

The rearrangement uses TRBV7-2 and TRBJ2-7, with 7 bases identical to TRBD2. The junction had 19 bases not matched to a gene; V was cut back by 5 bases and J by 6 bases. The germline CDR1 and CDR2 sequences are SGHTA and FQGNSA. The CDR3 loop spans 17 amino acids. The CDR3 region is CASSPPFISREYREQYF. CDR3 DNA sequence: TGTGCCAGCAGCCCCCCGTTCATCTCGCGGGAGTATCGCGAGCAGTACTTC.

The rearrangement links TRBV5-1 to TRBJ2-2; D is unresolved. This CDR3 has 14 amino acids. The V and J ends lost 2 bases and 0 bases respectively, with 5 bases between them. Germline V gives CDR1 SGHRS, CDR2 YFSETQ. CDR3 nucleotides: TGCGCCAGCAGCTTTTCAGCGAACACCGGGGAGCTGTTTTTT. This sequence encodes CASSFSANTGELFF.

V gene TRBV5-8 combines with J gene TRBJ2-7, with 8 bases matching TRBD2. Germline trimming cut 2 bases from V and 4 bases from J; bases unmatched to any gene: 8. From germline, CDR1 is SGHTS and CDR2 YDEGEE. The CDR3 loop spans 15 amino acids. CDR3 loop: CASSLTSGGTYEQYF. The CDR3 bases are TGTGCCAGCAGCTTAACTAGCGGCGGGACATACGAGCAGTACTTC. Together with reference TRBV5-8 and TRBJ2-7, the CDR3 gives the full variable domain: EAGVTQSPTHLIKTRGQQATLRCSPISGHTSVYWYQQALGLGLQFLLWYDEGEERNRGNFPPRFSGRQFPNYSSELNVNALELEDSALYLCASSLTSGGTYEQYFGPGTRLTVT.

This sequence joins TRBV3-1 (or the pseudogene TRBV3-2) and TRBJ2-2; tentatively, D is TRBD1 (7 bases). CDR3 length: 20 amino acids. The V end was cut by 3 bases, the J end by 1 base, with 24 bases between. CDR1 is LGHDT and CDR2 is YNNKEL in the germline V gene (reference sequence). Written as DNA, the CDR3 is TGTGCCAGCAGCCAGAGAATGGGACACCAGGGGGGAAGGAACACCGGGGAGCTGTTTTTT. Translated, it gives CASSQRMGHQGGRNTGELFF.

The gene calls are TRBV7-6 and TRBJ2-1; 7 bases line up with TRBD2. Germline loops: CDR1 SGHVS, CDR2 FNYEAQ. This CDR3 spans 14 amino acids. V lost 0 bases, J lost 6 bases, and 2 bases stayed unmatched. CDR3 protein: CASSLAGGANEQFF. The CDR3 nucleotides are TGTGCCAGCAGCTTAGCGGGAGGGGCCAATGAGCAGTTCTTC.

This chain connects TRBV4-1 to TRBJ1-1; weak D call: TRBD1 (6 bases). This CDR3 is built from 15 residues. Trimming removed 2 bases from V and 1 base from J, with 11 bases in between. Looked up from germline, CDR1 is MGHRA and CDR2 is YSYEKL. DNA for the CDR3: TGCGCCAGCAGCCAACCCGGACAGAGGAACACTGAAGCTTTCTTT. It translates to CASSQPGQRNTEAFF.

Note on this clone: The same CDR3 arises from other DNA sequences in this sample as well. The gene calls are TRBV11-3 and TRBJ2-3; TRBD1 might be the D (6 bases). Germline V CDR1 and CDR2: SGHNT, YENEEA. The V gene lost 4 bases and the J gene lost 3 bases, with 8 bases spanning the gap. The CDR3 loop spans 13 amino acids. The CDR3 nucleotides are TGTGCCAGCAGCTCCAGGGGTACAGATACGCAGTATTTT. The encoded protein is CASSSRGTDTQYF.

This chain uses TRBV19 with TRBJ1-5, with a possible D match to TRBD1 (6 bases). This CDR3 comprises 14 residues. The V gene's germline CDR1 is LNHDA and CDR2 SQIVND (reference sequence). V dropped 5 bases and J dropped 5 bases, with 13 bases sitting between them. In nucleotides, the CDR3 is TGTGCCAGTAGTGCACAGGGATTGTATCAGCCCCAGCATTTT. Its translation: CASSAQGLYQPQHF.

V is TRBV7-2 and J is TRBJ2-1, with 8 bases lining up with TRBD2. Germline-derived CDR1 and CDR2 are SGHTA and FQGNSA. The trim removed 5 bases at V and 7 bases at J, leaving 10 bases unmatched. The CDR3 consists of 15 residues. CDR3 region: CASSRLAGKGNEQFF. DNA for the CDR3: TGTGCCAGCAGCAGGCTAGCGGGTAAAGGGAATGAGCAGTTCTTC.